These T cell receptor beta chains were read from a single sample in a study of lymphopenia after photon versus proton radiotherapy. Clones were read by immunoSEQ multiplex PCR, and TCRdb kept only the in-frame ones, dropping some. Of roughly 30,000 clones in the sample, roughly 87% are singletons; the top ten hold 50%. This specimen was peripheral blood, taken from a patient treated with proton-based radiotherapy. The receptor source for this set is a woman in her sixties with cholangiocarcinoma. Some clones in this sample may be carry-over from other donors' samples. Both conserved end residues are part of each CDR3. Fields, in order: V gene, J gene, clone size, D gene, CDR3 DNA, CDR3 protein. D genes are given only for firm matches. The size of a clone is reported for some rows only, either as once, few or many, or as a class for expanded clones.

>TRBV6-5|TRBJ1-5|NA|NA
TGTGCCAGCCAAGGTGCCCTCAATCAGCCCCAGCATTTT
CASQGALNQPQHF
>TRBV7-9|TRBJ2-7|NA|NA
TGTGCCAGCAGCTCTGTCTCCTACGAGCAGTACTTC
CASSSVSYEQYF
>TRBV7-2|TRBJ2-3|once|NA
TGTGCCAGCAGCTTAGGGGGGACAACTAGCACAGATACGCAGTATTTT
CASSLGGTTSTDTQYF
>TRBV11-3|TRBJ2-1|NA|NA
TGTGCCAGCAGCGCCGCCCACGGGATCAATGAGCAGTTCTTC
CASSAAHGINEQFF
>TRBV5-1|TRBJ2-7|NA|NA
TGCGCCAGCAGCTCCTCTATACCGGGTTACGAGCAGTACTTC
CASSSSIPGYEQYF
>TRBV27|TRBJ1-3|NA|NA
TGTGCCAGCAGTTTATACAGGGACGGAAACACCATATATTTT
CASSLYRDGNTIYF
>TRBV7-2|TRBJ2-2|NA|TRBD2
TGTGCCAGCAGCTTAGGTCCCGCGGGAGGATCTATCGGGGAGCTGTTTTTT
CASSLGPAGGSIGELFF
>TRBV5-1|TRBJ2-5|NA|TRBD1
TGCGCCAGCAGCGCGGACAGGGGGCAAGAGACCCAGTACTTC
CASSADRGQETQYF
>TRBV18|TRBJ1-1|NA|NA
TGTGCCAGCTCACCGGACCTAAACACTGAAGCTTTCTTT
CASSPDLNTEAFF
>TRBV7-2|TRBJ1-1|NA|NA
TGTGCCAGCAGCCCTTACACTGAAGCTTTCTTT
CASSPYTEAFF
>TRBV25-1|TRBJ2-7|NA|TRBD1
TGTGCCAGCAGTCCCCGGACAGGGGGCTACGAGCAGTACTTC
CASSPRTGGYEQYF
>TRBV9|TRBJ1-6|NA|TRBD1
TGTGCCAGCAGCAGAGGAGCCGGGACAGCTAATTCACCCCTCCACTTT
CASSRGAGTANSPLHF
>TRBV21-1|TRBJ2-7|NA|NA
TGTGCCAGCAGCAACCACTACGAGCAGTACTTC
CASSNHYEQYF
>TRBV18|TRBJ2-2|NA|TRBD1
TGTGCCAGCTCACCGGGGACAGGGAACACCGGGGAGCTGTTTTTT
CASSPGTGNTGELFF
>TRBV28|TRBJ1-5|NA|TRBD1
TGTGCCAGCAGGAGAGGGACAGGGGGCAGCCCCCAGCATTTT
CASRRGTGGSPQHF
>TRBV2|TRBJ1-2|NA|NA
TGTGCCAGCAGTACTGGGTATGGCTACACCTTC
CASSTGYGYTF
>TRBV11-3|TRBJ2-5|once|NA
TGTGCCAGCAGCTCAGGACAGCTACGCCAAGAGACCCAGTACTTC
CASSSGQLRQETQYF
>TRBV4-1|TRBJ2-2|once|NA
TGCGCCAGCAGCCAAGGTCCCTGGTCCCGGGACAAGAACACCGGGGAGCTGTTTTTT
CASSQGPWSRDKNTGELFF
>TRBV7-6|TRBJ1-4|NA|NA
TGTGCCAGCAGCTCCACGAACGGTAATACGAATGAAAAACTGTTTTTT
CASSSTNGNTNEKLFF
>TRBV15|TRBJ2-2|NA|TRBD1
TGTGCCACCAGTGACAGGGTCACCGGGGAGCTGTTTTTT
CATSDRVTGELFF
>TRBV7-2|TRBJ2-1|NA|TRBD1
TGTGCCAGCAGCAAGGACAGGGGAGCCTACAATGAGCAGTTCTTC
CASSKDRGAYNEQFF
>TRBV6-5|TRBJ1-1|NA|NA
TGTGCCAGCATTGACAGCATGAACACTGAAGCTTTCTTT
CASIDSMNTEAFF
>TRBV9|TRBJ1-2|few|NA
TGTGCCAGCAGCGAGGGAACGAGGGGCTACACCTTC
CASSEGTRGYTF
>TRBV5-6|TRBJ2-1|NA|TRBD1
TGTGCCAGCAGCTTACCGGGACAGGGAATATATGAGCAGTTCTTC
CASSLPGQGIYEQFF
>TRBV10-1|TRBJ2-2|NA|NA
TGCGCCAGCAGTGAAAACGGGAAGAACACCGGGGAGCTGTTTTTT
CASSENGKNTGELFF
>TRBV19|TRBJ1-3|NA|NA
TGTGCCAGTAGTATATTCCTGGCGCGAAACTCTGGAAACACCATATATTTT
CASSIFLARNSGNTIYF
>TRBV27|TRBJ2-2|NA|NA
TGTGCCAGCTCACTCGTCTCAAAGAACACCGGGGAGCTGTTTTTT
CASSLVSKNTGELFF
>TRBV29-1|TRBJ2-7|NA|NA
TGCAGCGTTGAGATGGGGAAGGGACTGCCCTACGAGCAGTACTTC
CSVEMGKGLPYEQYF
>TRBV7-9|TRBJ2-7|NA|NA
TGTGCCACTTCACTACAATCCTACGAGCAGTACTTC
CATSLQSYEQYF
>TRBV28|TRBJ2-7|NA|NA
TGTGCCACCAAACCGGGCCCAACTCGTAACTACGAGCAGTACTTC
CATKPGPTRNYEQYF
>TRBV7-9|TRBJ1-2|once|TRBD1
TGTGCCAGCAGCCCCGGGACAGGCGGGAATAATGGCTACACCTTC
CASSPGTGGNNGYTF
>TRBV4-1|TRBJ2-2|NA|TRBD2
TGCGCCAGCAGCCAAGATCGGGCTAGCGGAACCGGGGAGCTGTTTTTT
CASSQDRASGTGELFF
>TRBV6-1|TRBJ1-1|NA|NA
TGTGCCAGCAGTGATGGCAAGGCGACTGAAGCTTTCTTT
CASSDGKATEAFF
>TRBV15|TRBJ1-1|NA|TRBD1
TGTGCCACCAGGACCTACGGACAGGGTGTGGGCACTGAAGCTTTCTTT
CATRTYGQGVGTEAFF
>TRBV7-3|TRBJ2-7|NA|NA
TGTGCCAGCAGCTTATCCAGCTCCTACGAGCAGTACTTC
CASSLSSSYEQYF
>TRBV6-1|TRBJ2-7|once|NA
TGTGCCAGCAGTGAAGCAGGCAGCACCTACGAGCAGTACTTC
CASSEAGSTYEQYF
>TRBV7-2|TRBJ1-1|NA|NA
TGTGCCAGCAGCTTCGGCAGGAACACTGAAGCTTTCTTT
CASSFGRNTEAFF
>TRBV5-1|TRBJ2-1|NA|TRBD2
TGCGCCAGCAGCTTATACCTAGCGGGAGGGAATGAGCAGTTCTTC
CASSLYLAGGNEQFF
>TRBV11-3|TRBJ2-1|NA|TRBD2
TGTGCCAGCAGCTTAGATCACGGACTAGCGGGAAAGGAGCAGTTCTTC
CASSLDHGLAGKEQFF
>TRBV5-5|TRBJ1-1|NA|NA
TGTGCCAGCAGCCCCGACTTGGGGATTACAGCAAACACTGAAGCTTTCTTT
CASSPDLGITANTEAFF
>TRBV18|TRBJ2-1|NA|TRBD2
TGTGCCAGCCACGGGATCGGGACTAGCGGTACCTCCTACAATGAGCAGTTCTTC
CASHGIGTSGTSYNEQFF
>TRBV27|TRBJ2-1|NA|NA
TGTGCCAGCAGTCGCCCCCCCTCTAGCGCAGTTTACAATGAGCAGTTCTTC
CASSRPPSSAVYNEQFF
>TRBV5-4|TRBJ2-7|NA|TRBD2
TGTGCCAGCAGCCCCGGGACTAGCGTCTACGAGCAGTACTTC
CASSPGTSVYEQYF
>TRBV5-6|TRBJ2-2|NA|TRBD1
TGTGCCAGCAGCCTCGACAGGGGTTGGGTCGGGGAGCTGTTTTTT
CASSLDRGWVGELFF
>TRBV5-1|TRBJ2-3|once|TRBD2
TGCGCCAGCAGCTTAACACTAGCGGGAGATACGCAGTATTTT
CASSLTLAGDTQYF
>TRBV5-1|TRBJ2-5|once|TRBD2
TGCGCCAGCAGACCCGGACTAGCGGAGACCCAGTACTTC
CASRPGLAETQYF